This paragraph covers one T cell receptor (beta chain) sequence. The target antigen is unknown. Generated by immunoSEQ multiplex PCR, the TCRdb table keeps only in-frame clones and is missing some. Found here are approximately 160,000 clones, approximately 87% of them singletons; the top ten hold under 7%. The data are from a study of cytomegalovirus exposure and HLA in healthy donors. Study-level findings and limits: According to the study, roughly 160 TCR beta chains were cytomegalovirus-associated.

Trimming cost V 0 bases and J 4 bases, with 6 bases left between them. The CDR3 is 13 amino acids. From germline, CDR1 is MNHEY and CDR2 SVGAGI. The chain is built from TRBV6-5 and TRBJ1-1; D gene uncertain. The sequenced sample consisted of PBMCs. The receptor was isolated from a woman between 25 and 40 years old in good health and CMV-seronegative. This CDR3 is CASSYSRGTEAFF. In DNA form, the CDR3 reads TGTGCCAGCAGTTACTCGAGAGGCACTGAAGCTTTCTTT.